This T cell receptor beta chain was recovered during a study of CD8+ T cells in alopecia areata. Whole-study context: Using the percentage of affected scalp area, treated patients' severity was scored.

General study results and limits: In lesional scalp, particularly from alopecia totalis/universalis, clonality was higher than in normal scalp.

The CDR3 contains 11 residues. The V and J ends lost 11 bases and 0 bases respectively, with 5 bases between them. The germline V gene has CDR1 LNHNV and CDR2 YYDKDF (reference sequence). Sequencing templates came from extracted RNA that was reverse transcribed into cDNA. Some clones are missing from TCRdb's copy, which holds only in-frame ones; the method was immunoSEQ multiplex PCR. This table has approximately 200,000 clones, roughly 64% appearing once. In the case of this clone: Its antigen is not known.

Documented treatment: oral pan-JAK inhibitor, 5-10 mg twice daily. The clonotype was recovered from a human donor with alopecia areata. This sequence joins TRBV15 and TRBJ2-1; D is undetermined. The sample in question was CD4+ T cells sorted from blood, obtained at week 24, from a patient treated with tofacitinib. In DNA, the CDR3 is TGTGCCTCGAGCTCCTACAATGAGCAGTTCTTC. Protein product: CASSSYNEQFF.